This section outlines one T cell receptor beta chain sequence together with its context. Its antigen is unknown. Peripheral blood came from all dose cohorts at three timepoints. Sequenced by immunoSEQ multiplex PCR; TCRdb stores in-frame clones only, minus some. The repertoire holds some 73,000 clones, around 86% seen once, with roughly 8% in the top ten. This record belongs to a study of OX40 agonist ivuxolimab in advanced cancers. Study-wide context: Dose-escalation subjects each had hepatocellular carcinoma, melanoma, renal cell or head and neck cancer.

Findings of the study overall: CD8+ T cells averaged more expanded clones than CD4+. Certain nonresponders likewise exhibited a low normalized T-cell clonal expansion.

The CDR3 consists of 12 residues. Trimming shortened V by 4 bases and J by 5 bases, and 4 bases separated the two germline ends. CDR1 and CDR2 (germline): SGDLS, YYNGEE. The V call is TRBV9, the J call TRBJ1-6; D gene unclear. Here the sequenced sample was CD4+ or CD8+ T cells sorted from blood, taken in a trial of the OX40 agonist ivuxolimab. The clonotype originates from an adult with an advanced solid tumor such as melanoma, head and neck, liver or kidney cancer. The CDR3 nucleotides are TGTGCCAGCAGCCCCGATAATTCACCCCTCCACTTT. Amino acid sequence: CASSPDNSPLHF.